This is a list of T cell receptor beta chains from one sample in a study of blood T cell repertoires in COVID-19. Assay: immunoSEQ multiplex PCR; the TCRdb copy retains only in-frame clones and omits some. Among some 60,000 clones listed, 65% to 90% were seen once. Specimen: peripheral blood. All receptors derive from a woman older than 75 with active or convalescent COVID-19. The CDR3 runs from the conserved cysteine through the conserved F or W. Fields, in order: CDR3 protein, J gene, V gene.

CASSLLGGGSGNTIYF,TRBJ1-3,TRBV7-2
CASSHQTGNNYGYTF,TRBJ1-2,TRBV3-1/TRBV3-2
CASSKRLAGFNEQYF,TRBJ2-7,TRBV6-5
CASSLARGRPQHF,TRBJ1-5,TRBV11-2
CATSGDTTDTQYF,TRBJ2-3,TRBV15
CASSYSSLNTEAFF,TRBJ1-1,TRBV6-2/TRBV6-3
CASSQDGAAEAFF,TRBJ1-1,TRBV3-1/TRBV3-2
CASSAQGANEQFF,TRBJ2-1,TRBV2
CASSLGTETNSPLHF,TRBJ1-6,TRBV7-8
CASSFSNYEQYF,TRBJ2-7,TRBV5-6
CAGNRERDTEAFF,TRBJ1-1,TRBV2
CASSLGRQNYGYTF,TRBJ1-2,TRBV5-8
CASSLAGTVDSPLHF,TRBJ1-6,TRBV27
CASSPNGGLSGNTIYF,TRBJ1-3,TRBV5-8
CASSEFGDTEAFF,TRBJ1-1,TRBV25-1
CASSVEWGDTEAFF,TRBJ1-1,TRBV5-1
CASSTWTGAEAFF,TRBJ1-1,TRBV12-3/TRBV12-4